The clone carrying this TCR beta chain was seen just once. The protocol was immunoSEQ multiplex PCR, while the TCRdb copy is restricted to in-frame clones and leaves out a portion. Of around 120,000 clones detected, over 60% appear once; the ten largest clones hold 3% to 4.5%. These data come from a study of blood T cell repertoires in COVID-19. Background on the study: Samples representing acute and convalescent COVID-19 were sourced from the United States, Italy and Spain. Sample material is recorded as cDNA or gDNA derived from T cells, B-cell-depleted T cells, or PBMCs.

Germline CDR1 SGHNT, CDR2 YYREEE (reference sequence). After removal of 0 bases from V and 7 bases from J, the junction contained 4 bases not matched to a gene. The CDR3 consists of 14 residues. Sample: peripheral blood. The chain employs TRBV5-4 and TRBJ2-1; TRBD2 agrees at 7 bases. The source of this sequence is a woman aged 80 or older with acute or convalescent COVID-19. The CDR3 is CASSLDLAANEQFF. The CDR3 DNA sequence: TGTGCCAGCAGCTTGGATCTAGCGGCTAATGAGCAGTTCTTC.